The 21 T cell receptor beta chains below were found in one sample sequenced in a study of cytomegalovirus exposure and HLA in healthy donors. The study ran its PCR with 60 Vbeta and 13 Jbeta primers. TCRdb's copy holds only in-frame clones and misses some; the assay was immunoSEQ multiplex PCR. The sample carries 150,000 or so clones, roughly 78% recorded once. The sequenced sample was PBMCs. Receptors were obtained from a woman in her forties or fifties in good health and CMV-seropositive.

The chain has TRBV28 and TRBJ1-2; 8 bases fit TRBD1. The CDR3 is made up of 15 amino acids. V trimming: 2 bases; J trimming: 10 bases; junction bases outside the gene matches: 12. From germline, CDR1 is MDHEN and CDR2 SYDVKM. CDR3 amino acids: CASSLDSRGTGLYTF. The CDR3 DNA is TGTGCCAGCAGTTTAGACTCTAGAGGGACAGGACTCTACACCTTC.

The chain uses TRBV28 and TRBJ2-5; 12 bases map to TRBD1. Unmatched junction bases numbered 6, after V lost 3 bases and J lost 4 bases. Germline loops: CDR1 MDHEN, CDR2 SYDVKM. This CDR3 has 16 residues. The CDR3 DNA is TGTGCCAGCAGTTTCTCGGGACAGGGGGCCCCAGAGACCCAGTACTTC. This gives the protein CASSFSGQGAPETQYF. Combining the CDR3 with reference TRBV28 and TRBJ2-5 gives the whole variable domain DVKVTQSSRYLVKRTGEKVFLECVQDMDHENMFWYRQDPGLGLRLIYFSYDVKMKEKGDIPEGYSVSREKKERFSLILESASTNQTSMYLCASSFSGQGAPETQYFGPGTRLLVL.

This clone was counted only a few times. The chain uses TRBV7-9 and TRBJ1-2; 7 bases are shared with TRBD1. The CDR3 spans 15 residues. Germline trimming cut 4 bases from V and 1 base from J; bases unmatched to any gene: 6. CDR1 is SEHNR, CDR2 FQNEAQ, per germline (reference sequence). The CDR3 loop is CASSSGTDFNYGYTF. DNA of the CDR3: TGTGCCAGCAGCTCCGGGACAGACTTTAACTATGGCTACACCTTC. Complete variable domain (other parts from reference TRBV7-9 and TRBJ1-2): DTGVSQNPRHKITKRGQNVTFRCDPISEHNRLYWYRQTLGQGPEFLTYFQNEAQLEKSRLLSDRFSAERPKGSFSTLEIQRTEQGDSAMYLCASSSGTDFNYGYTFGSGTRLTVV.

The rearrangement joins TRBV9 to TRBJ1-2, with D unresolved. The CDR3 contains 14 residues. Per germline, CDR1 SGDLS and CDR2 YYNGEE. V lost 4 bases to trimming and J lost 7 bases, with 17 bases between them. CDR3 nucleotides: TGTGCCAGCAGCTCCGGCGGGAGACTAGGTGGCTACACCTTC. Translating gives CASSSGGRLGGYTF.

This clone was observed a few times. The chain couples TRBV11-1 to TRBJ2-1, with TRBD1 matching 7 bases. The CDR3 extends over 14 amino acids. V dropped 5 bases and J dropped 8; count of bases not matched to a gene: 9. The V gene's germline CDR1 is SGHAT and CDR2 FQDESV (reference sequence). The CDR3 DNA reads TGTGCCAGCAGCACATGGACCACAGGGGATGAGCAGTTCTTC. This encodes CASSTWTTGDEQFF.

This chain uses TRBV9 with TRBJ1-1, with TRBD1 matching over 9 bases. Germline V CDR1 and CDR2: SGDLS, YYNGEE. V gave up 4 bases and J gave up 2 bases; unmatched junction bases: 9. The CDR3 covers 16 residues. CDR3 sequence (DNA): TGTGCCAGCAGCCCGTCCGACAGGGGGGGCAACACTGAAGCTTTCTTT. Translated, it gives CASSPSDRGGNTEAFF.

CDR3 nucleotides: TGTGCCACCAGCAGGGGAACGCGGACAAAGCCTGAAGCTTTCTTT. Translating it yields CATSRGTRTKPEAFF. This chain uses TRBV15 with TRBJ1-1, with D tentatively TRBD1 (5 bases). The CDR3 covers 15 residues. Germline-derived CDR1 and CDR2 are LNHNV and YYDKDF (reference sequence). Between the trimmed V and J ends, which lost 3 bases and 6 bases, there was a span of 17 bases.

This clone was seen only once. J is TRBJ2-2 and V is TRBV6-5; tentatively, D is TRBD1 (6 bases). The CDR3 covers 15 residues. Trimming removed 6 bases from V and 4 bases from J, with 15 bases in between. Germline V CDR1 and CDR2: MNHEY, SVGAGI. Here the CDR3 reads CASSNRGFSTGELFF. CDR3 in DNA: TGTGCCAGCAGCAATAGGGGGTTTAGCACCGGGGAGCTGTTTTTT.

This sequence joins TRBV7-9 and TRBJ2-5, with TRBD2 identical over 8 bases. V lost 7 bases and J lost 3; bases outside the gene matches: 7. The CDR3 is 14 residues long. The germline CDR1 and CDR2 sequences are SEHNR and FQNEAQ (reference sequence). Here the CDR3 reads CASTPGTRKETQYF. CDR3 in DNA: TGTGCCAGCACCCCTGGGACTAGAAAAGAGACCCAGTACTTC.

The chain combines TRBV10-1 with TRBJ1-2; D is undetermined. Germline V CDR1 and CDR2: WNHNN, SYGVQD (reference sequence). Trimming removed 0 bases from V and 6 bases from J, with 14 bases in between. The CDR3 is 15 residues long. The CDR3 region has the DNA TGCGCCAGCAGTGAGTCCCCCCACCGGGAGGATGGCTACACCTTC. It codes for CASSESPHREDGYTF.

The chain carries TRBV18 and TRBJ1-5, with TRBD1 as a possible D gene (6 bases). Deletions cut 4 bases from V and 0 bases from J, with 10 bases between. Per germline, CDR1 KGHSH and CDR2 LQKENI. The CDR3 is made up of 15 amino acids. CDR3 protein: CASSLRGYSNQPQHF. CDR3 in DNA: TGTGCCAGCTCACTCAGGGGCTATAGCAATCAGCCCCAGCATTTT.

This clone was seen a handful of times. V and J are TRBV15 and TRBJ2-7; 8 positions agree with TRBD2. V was clipped by 0 bases and J by 4 bases; unmatched bases: 11. CDR3 size: 17 residues. CDR1 is LNHNV, CDR2 YYDKDF, per germline (reference sequence). CDR3 loop: CATSRDPRVAGRYEQYF. Here the CDR3 DNA reads TGTGCCACCAGCAGAGACCCCCGCGTAGCGGGGAGATACGAGCAGTACTTC.

V usage is TRBV5-1 and J usage is TRBJ2-1; 9 nucleotides line up with TRBD2. V lost 4 bases to trimming and J lost 2 bases; unmatched junction nucleotides: 1. This CDR3 spans 14 amino acids. Germline CDR1 SGHRS, CDR2 YFSETQ. CDR3: CASSPSGTYNEQFF. CDR3 nucleotide sequence: TGCGCCAGCAGCCCTAGCGGGACCTACAATGAGCAGTTCTTC.

V usage is TRBV11-2 and J usage is TRBJ2-5; the match to TRBD2 covers 11 bases. The CDR3 totals 14 residues. The J segment lost 4 bases and the V segment lost 5 bases, leaving 3 bases of the junction unmatched. CDR1 and CDR2 from the germline V gene are SGHAT and FQNNGV. The CDR3 here is CASSLAGGAETQYF. The CDR3, as DNA: TGTGCCAGCAGCCTAGCGGGAGGAGCAGAGACCCAGTACTTC.

The rearrangement uses TRBV5-6 and TRBJ2-5; TRBD1 agrees at 9 bases. CDR1 is SGHDT, CDR2 YYEEEE, per germline. The CDR3 covers 14 residues. J gave up 4 bases and V 3 bases, and 4 bases lay outside the gene matches. The CDR3 is CASSSHRGRETQYF. CDR3 nucleotide sequence: TGTGCCAGCAGCTCCCACAGGGGGCGAGAGACCCAGTACTTC.

The chain is built from TRBV15 and TRBJ2-7, with 9 bases fitting TRBD1. The CDR3 loop spans 15 amino acids. The germline V gene encodes CDR1 LNHNV and CDR2 YYDKDF (reference sequence). V shed 3 bases and J 2 bases; nucleotides not matched to a gene: 5. The CDR3 bases are TGTGCCACCAGCAGGGACAGGGGCCTTACCTACGAGCAGTACTTC. Protein sequence: CATSRDRGLTYEQYF.

Only a few counts were recorded for this clone. The chain uses TRBV29-1 and TRBJ2-5; possible D gene TRBD2, 6 bases. Trimming stripped 4 bases from V and 3 bases from J, with 9 bases between. CDR3 length: 12 amino acids. The germline CDR1 and CDR2 sequences are SQVTM and ANQGSEA. The CDR3 sequence is CSVVGGKETQYF. The CDR3 DNA sequence: TGCAGCGTTGTTGGGGGGAAAGAGACCCAGTACTTC.

This sequence joins TRBV11-2 and TRBJ2-5; TRBD1 agrees at 7 bases. The end of the DNA aligns better with TRBJ2-7, so the J call may be wrong. The CDR3 length is 14 residues. CDR1 is SGHAT, CDR2 FQNNGV, per germline. CDR3 DNA: TGTGCCAGCAGCCCCCGACAGGGACCAAACGAGCAGTACTTC. Its translation is CASSPRQGPNEQYF.

A word on this clone: This same CDR3 is encoded by further DNA sequences in the sample. This chain uses TRBV28 with TRBJ1-2; D possibly corresponds to TRBD1 (5 bases). Per germline, CDR1 MDHEN and CDR2 SYDVKM. This CDR3 spans 12 amino acids. V was shortened by 7 bases and J by 3 bases, with 9 bases between the two germline ends. CDR3 DNA sequence: TGTGCCAGCACGCAGGGCGACTATGGCTACACCTTC. Its protein product is CASTQGDYGYTF.

The chain employs TRBV30 and TRBJ1-2, with TRBD1 matching 9 bases. CDR1 is GTSNPN and CDR2 is SVGIG in the germline V gene (reference sequence). Trimming cost V 0 bases and J 7 bases; bases outside gene matches: 6. This CDR3 has 14 residues. CDR3 in amino acids: CAWSVGTGPGGYTF. In DNA form, the CDR3 reads TGTGCCTGGAGTGTTGGGACAGGGCCGGGTGGCTACACCTTC.

The gene calls are TRBV9 and TRBJ2-5; TRBD1 agrees at 10 bases. The CDR3 spans 16 residues. Germline lookup yields CDR1 SGDLS and CDR2 YYNGEE. J gave up 0 bases and V 0 bases, and 2 bases lay outside the gene matches. CDR3 amino acids: CASSVGTGGYQETQYF. DNA of the CDR3: TGTGCCAGCAGCGTAGGGACAGGGGGTTACCAAGAGACCCAGTACTTC.